The source of this T cell receptor (beta chain) is a study of post-analysis software for immune sequencing data. J was trimmed by 4 bases and V by 0 bases; bases with no gene match: 6. Germline loops: CDR1 KGHDR, CDR2 SFDVKD. The CDR3 runs to 16 residues. Remarks on this clonotype: Its specificity is not known.

Libraries were made from TCR beta cDNA, and they carried unique molecular identifiers. TCRdb fed the PCR reads into MiXCR, producing one record per CDR3 protein. This sample carries some 690,000 distinct CDR3 sequences, 55% to 60% of them seen once, and the ten largest clones take about 11%. Findings and caveats of the study: Samples from a shared batch, those prepared together, strongly co-clustered by F measure. Included in a set of a handful of TRBV segments more frequent in patients than controls were TRBV5-6, TRBV5-1 and TRBV20-1.

The gene calls are TRBV24-1 and TRBJ2-5, with TRBD1 identical over 8 bases. The TCR originated in a girl aged 2 to 10 with multiple sclerosis. The source material was blood. This chain's CDR3 is CATSDLVQGAGETQYF. The DNA for the CDR3 is TGTGCCACCAGTGATTTGGTCCAGGGGGCTGGAGAGACCCAGTACTTC.